The sample holds a few counts of the clone carrying this TCR beta chain. The germline CDR1 and CDR2 sequences are MNHNY and SVGAGI (reference sequence). Trimming stripped 5 bases from V and 1 base from J, with 16 bases between. The CDR3 is 16 amino acids. The PCR used 60 Vbeta and 13 Jbeta primers. TCRdb keeps only in-frame clones here, not all; method: immunoSEQ multiplex PCR. The table shows 120,000 or so clones, with about 76% occurring only once. This entry belongs to a study of cytomegalovirus exposure and HLA in healthy donors. The sample consisted of PBMCs. The V gene is TRBV6-6, the J gene TRBJ2-3; possible D gene TRBD2, 7 bases. This TCR derives from a woman aged 40 to 50 in good health and CMV-seronegative. Here the CDR3 DNA reads TGTGCCAGCAGTCCCAATCGGGGGGCACGCACAGATACGCAGTATTTT. Its translation: CASSPNRGARTDTQYF.